This TCR beta chain was documented in a study of CD8 T cells in ankylosing spondylitis. TCRdb reprocessed the 5' RACE reads with MiXCR, giving one entry per CDR3 protein. Seen here are about 250,000 distinct CDR3 sequences, over 30% observed once, and the top ten hold 3.5% to 4.5%. Regarding the study as a whole: One TCR beta motif, made up of roughly eight highly homologous variants, appeared characteristic of ankylosing spondylitis blood.

The V gene lost 6 bases and the J gene lost 5 bases, with 17 bases spanning the gap. The CDR3 sequence is 16 residues long. Looked up from germline, CDR1 is MNHEY and CDR2 is SMNVEV (reference sequence). This clonotype has a handful of counts. No antigen is known for it. The chain uses TRBV27 and TRBJ1-6, with a tentative D call TRBD1 (5 bases). The sequencing sample was made of blood, either unsorted or a sorted T cell fraction (not recorded which). This sequence originates from a male donor with ankylosing spondylitis or in good health (not recorded which). DNA for the CDR3: TGTGCCAGCAGCCCCTTTGGGACGCCACATAATTCACCCCTCCACTTT. As protein: CASSPFGTPHNSPLHF.